A single sample is the source of the 31 T cell receptor beta chains below, sequenced in a study of vaccination effects on CD4 cells after COVID-19. Before sequencing took place, the ViraFEST assay used viral peptide pools to expand antigen-specific CD4+ T cells. On day 10 of culture, CD4+ T cells were separated out. SARS-CoV-2 infection was confirmed by PCR in the person between March and December 2020. This table comes from immunoSEQ multiplex PCR, and its TCRdb copy is limited to in-frame clones, with some not included. The repertoire consists of around 49,000 clones, with approximately 70% occurring once and the leading ten covering 30% to 40%. For these TCRs, the target antigens are not known. This specimen consisted of CD4+ T cells from PBMCs cultured with a peptide pool, obtained before COVID-19 vaccination. These TCRs come from a human donor who had a prior SARS-CoV-2 infection.

The rearrangement joins TRBV7-8 to TRBJ2-3, with 8 nucleotides matching TRBD2. Trimming took 7 bases from V and 2 from J; bases not matched to a gene: 20. This CDR3 is 19 amino acids long. Germline values: CDR1 SGHVS, CDR2 FQNEAQ. The CDR3 here is CASTSGGGGPRWYTDTQYF. CDR3 DNA sequence: TGTGCCAGCACCTCCGGGGGGGGAGGGCCAAGGTGGTACACAGATACGCAGTATTTT.

The gene calls are TRBV11-2 and TRBJ1-4, with 7 bases lining up with TRBD1. CDR3 length: 14 residues. The germline V gene has CDR1 SGHAT and CDR2 FQNNGV. The V gene end was trimmed by 6 bases and the J gene end by 8 bases; junction bases not matched to a gene: 9. The CDR3 nucleotides are TGTGCCAGCAGTCCAGGGGGGGGGTTCGAAAAACTGTTTTTT. It codes for CASSPGGGFEKLFF.

The gene calls are TRBV6-5 and TRBJ2-7; D is ambiguous. The CDR3 contains 12 residues. V was clipped by 8 bases and J by 3 bases, with 11 bases between them. The germline V gene has CDR1 MNHEY and CDR2 SVGAGI. The CDR3 DNA is TGTGCCAGCGCACAGCAATACTACGAGCAGTACTTC. Its translation: CASAQQYYEQYF.

V usage is TRBV13 and J usage is TRBJ2-2; D is perhaps TRBD1 (6 bases). The germline V gene has CDR1 PRHDT and CDR2 FYEKMQ (reference sequence). The V and J ends lost 1 base and 4 bases respectively, with 13 bases between them. The CDR3 has 16 amino acids. DNA for the CDR3: TGTGCCAGCAGCTTAGTGTTTCCAGGGGCCACCGGGGAGCTGTTTTTT. Translation gives CASSLVFPGATGELFF. The full variable domain, in which reference TRBV13 and TRBJ2-2 provide the parts outside the CDR3, is AAGVIQSPRHLIKEKRETATLKCYPIPRHDTVYWYQQGPGQDPQFLISFYEKMQSDKGSIPDRFSAQQFSDYHSELNMSSLELGDSALYFCASSLVFPGATGELFFGEGSRLTVL.

The V and J genes are TRBV6-5 and TRBJ1-3; D is ambiguous. CDR3 size: 13 residues. Per germline, CDR1 MNHEY and CDR2 SVGAGI. Trimming left V 5 bases short and J 4 bases short, with 9 bases between. The CDR3 DNA is TGTGCCAGCAGTCCCCCTGCAGGAAACACCATATATTTT. This codes for CASSPPAGNTIYF.

This chain uses TRBV11-3 with TRBJ2-7; TRBD2 agrees at 10 bases. Trimming cost V 5 bases and J 1 base; bases outside gene matches: 5. Germline V gene sequence: CDR1 SGHNT, CDR2 YENEEA. The CDR3 length is 15 residues. The CDR3 DNA reads as TGTGCCAGCAGCCCGCTACTAGCGGGGTCCTACGAGCAGTACTTC. It yields the protein CASSPLLAGSYEQYF.

CDR3 DNA: TGTGCCAGCAGCCAAGTACCAGGGCACTATGGCTACACCTTC. This gives the protein CASSQVPGHYGYTF. V usage is TRBV3-1 (or the pseudogene TRBV3-2) and J usage is TRBJ1-2; possibly TRBD1 for D (5 bases). Trimming stripped 1 base from V and 3 bases from J, with 9 bases between. CDR1 is LGHDT and CDR2 is YNNKEL in the germline V gene (reference sequence). The CDR3 totals 14 residues.

J is TRBJ2-2 and V is TRBV5-1, with D possibly matching TRBD1 (5 bases). Between the trimmed V and J ends, which lost 1 base and 4 bases, there was a span of 11 bases. The CDR3 runs to 15 residues. The V gene's germline CDR1 is SGHRS and CDR2 YFSETQ. Here the CDR3 reads CASSLFQGSTGELFF. The DNA for the CDR3 is TGCGCCAGCAGCTTGTTCCAGGGAAGCACCGGGGAGCTGTTTTTT.

This sequence joins TRBV2 and TRBJ2-3, with D perhaps TRBD1 or TRBD2 (5 bases each). Germline-derived CDR1 and CDR2 are SNHLY and FYNNEI. CDR3 size: 15 residues. The V end lost 0 bases, the J end lost 0 bases, and 7 bases lay between the germline ends. The DNA for the CDR3 is TGTGCCAGCAGTGAAGCGGGGGAGAGCACAGATACGCAGTATTTT. Translating it yields CASSEAGESTDTQYF.

The chain uses TRBV2 and TRBJ1-1, with D unresolved. V gave up 6 bases and J gave up 7 bases, with 9 bases separating them. Germline-derived CDR1 and CDR2 are SNHLY and FYNNEI. This CDR3 spans 11 amino acids. The CDR3 sequence: CASSADGEAFF. The CDR3 nucleotides read TGTGCCAGCAGCGCGGACGGTGAAGCTTTCTTT.

V is TRBV10-3 and J is TRBJ1-5; TRBD1 might be the D (5 bases). Germline CDR1 is ENHRY and CDR2 is SYGVKD. V was clipped by 6 bases and J by 3 bases, with 9 bases between them. The CDR3 runs to 13 residues. The CDR3: CAIRDSLNQPQHF. The CDR3 DNA reads as TGTGCCATCAGAGACAGTCTCAATCAGCCCCAGCATTTT.

The genes are TRBV12-2 and TRBJ2-7. TRBV12-2 is reported as a pseudogene. This CDR3 region has 10 residues. The CDR3 nucleotides read TGTGCAAGTCGCTTAGGTGAGCAGTACTTC. This sequence encodes CASRLGEQYF.

CDR3: CASSPPAGAFNNSPLHF. In DNA, the CDR3 is TGTGCCAGCTCACCACCGGCAGGGGCGTTTAATAATTCACCCCTCCACTTT. The chain couples TRBV18 to TRBJ1-6, with a possible D match to TRBD1 (6 bases). Trimming stripped 0 bases from V and 5 bases from J, with 14 bases between. The CDR3 is 17 amino acids. CDR1 and CDR2 (germline): KGHSH, LQKENI.

The sample holds one count of this clone. The chain combines TRBV5-1 with TRBJ2-2, with D possibly TRBD2 on 6 matching bases. The CDR3 extends over 15 amino acids. Per germline, CDR1 SGHRS and CDR2 YFSETQ. The V gene lost 1 base and the J gene lost 0 bases, with 7 bases spanning the gap. The chain's CDR3 is CASSLSGANTGELFF. The CDR3, as DNA: TGCGCCAGCAGCTTGTCGGGAGCGAACACCGGGGAGCTGTTTTTT.

The gene calls are TRBV7-9 and TRBJ2-3, with D unresolved. Per germline, CDR1 SEHNR and CDR2 FQNEAQ (reference sequence). The CDR3 covers 12 residues. Trimming removed 5 bases from V and 3 bases from J, with 6 bases in between. The CDR3 DNA reads TGTGCCAGCAGCGCCGGGACAGATACGCAGTATTTT. It yields the protein CASSAGTDTQYF.

This sequence joins TRBV3-1 (or the pseudogene TRBV3-2) and TRBJ2-3; D may correspond to TRBD1 or TRBD2 (6 bases each). There are 14 residues in the CDR3. V gave up 6 bases and J gave up 1 base, with 11 bases separating them. Germline values: CDR1 LGHDT, CDR2 YNNKEL (reference sequence). CDR3 DNA sequence: TGTGCCAGCAGTCACAGGGAGGGCACAGATACGCAGTATTTT. As protein: CASSHREGTDTQYF.

The rearrangement links TRBV18 to TRBJ2-1; D is uncertain. With 1 base removed from V and 8 bases from J, the gap between germline ends came to 9 bases. The CDR3 totals 13 residues. Germline-derived CDR1 and CDR2 are KGHSH and LQKENI. The CDR3 coding sequence is TGTGCCAGCTCACCACTCCTCGGCGATGAGCAGTTCTTC. Translation: CASSPLLGDEQFF.

The rearrangement joins TRBV10-3 to TRBJ2-1; TRBD2 agrees at 9 bases. The CDR3 loop spans 17 amino acids. V lost 6 bases, J lost 7 bases, and 16 bases stayed unmatched. CDR1 ENHRY and CDR2 SYGVKD come from the germline V gene. CDR3 in amino acids: CAIRPGTSQLWRNEQFF. DNA for the CDR3: TGTGCCATCAGACCCGGGACTAGCCAACTGTGGAGGAATGAGCAGTTCTTC.

The V and J genes are TRBV5-1 and TRBJ1-1, with D unclear. V lost 3 bases and J 0 bases, leaving 12 bases between the germline ends. This CDR3 spans 15 amino acids. Germline CDR1 reads SGHRS; CDR2 reads YFSETQ. In nucleotides, the CDR3 is TGCGCCAGCAGCTCGGCGGGCCACCTGAACACTGAAGCTTTCTTT. The encoded protein is CASSSAGHLNTEAFF.

CDR3 bases: TGTGCCAGCAGTCCCGACGGCCTAGGAGAGGAGCAGTACTTC. Protein product: CASSPDGLGEEQYF. The chain employs TRBV6-6 and TRBJ2-7; D gene ambiguous. V was pared by 5 bases and J by 7 bases, with 18 bases between. Germline CDR1 MNHNY, CDR2 SVGAGI (reference sequence). This CDR3 spans 14 amino acids.

The CDR3 nucleotides are TGCAGTGCTAGAGCGGAGACGCAGTATTTT. Translating it yields CSARAETQYF. The chain combines TRBV20-1 with TRBJ2-3; no definite D call. Trimming shortened V by 1 base and J by 9 bases, and 5 bases separated the two germline ends. Germline CDR1 DFQATT, CDR2 SNEGSKA (reference sequence). CDR3 size: 10 residues.

This clone was recorded a few times. J is TRBJ1-6 and V is TRBV4-3, with D perhaps TRBD1 (5 bases). Germline V lookup: CDR1 LGHNA, CDR2 YSLEER. The CDR3 runs 16 residues. Trimming removed 0 bases at V and 4 bases at J, with 10 bases between. The CDR3 protein is CASSQDAQVYNSPLHF. The CDR3 DNA reads TGCGCCAGCAGCCAAGACGCACAGGTGTATAATTCACCCCTCCACTTT.

The J gene is TRBJ2-3, the V gene TRBV5-4; no definite D call. CDR1 is SGHNT and CDR2 is YYREEE in the germline V gene (reference sequence). Between the trimmed V and J ends, which lost 4 bases and 3 bases, there was a span of 15 bases. This CDR3 comprises 15 residues. The CDR3 sequence is CASSNPSGPTDTQYF. Here the CDR3 DNA reads TGTGCCAGCAGCAATCCGAGTGGGCCGACAGATACGCAGTATTTT. Based on the CDR3 plus reference TRBV5-4 and TRBJ2-3, the full variable domain is ETGVTQSPTHLIKTRGQQVTLRCSSQSGHNTVSWYQQALGQGPQFIFQYYREEENGRGNFPPRFSGLQFPNYSSELNVNALELDDSALYLCASSNPSGPTDTQYFGPGTRLTVL.

This clone was recorded once. This sequence joins TRBV11-1 and TRBJ1-1; D is possibly TRBD1 (5 bases). The CDR3 is 18 residues long. V gave up 0 bases and J gave up 3 bases, with 20 bases separating them. CDR1 is SGHAT, CDR2 FQDESV, per germline (reference sequence). The CDR3 DNA is TGTGCCAGCAGCTTAGCGCGGCTGGGGGTGGTTCGCGACACTGAAGCTTTCTTT. Amino acid sequence: CASSLARLGVVRDTEAFF.

This chain connects TRBV21-1 to TRBJ2-5; the table's D gene call, TRBD1, was not cross checked with the DNA. TRBV21-1 is listed as a pseudogene. The CDR3 is made up of 15 amino acids. The CDR3 spells CASSSGTGGAETQYF. In DNA form, the CDR3 reads TGTGCCAGCAGCAGCGGGACAGGGGGCGCAGAGACCCAGTACTTC.

The V and J genes are TRBV5-4 and TRBJ2-7; 8 bases align to TRBD2. J gave up 6 bases and V 4 bases, and 9 bases lay outside the gene matches. The CDR3 is made up of 14 amino acids. In germline, CDR1 is SGHNT, CDR2 YYREEE (reference sequence). CDR3 sequence: CASSPQGLASEQYF. The CDR3 DNA reads as TGTGCCAGCAGCCCACAAGGACTAGCTAGCGAGCAGTACTTC.

The chain recombines TRBV30 with TRBJ1-1; no firm D call. The V end lost 2 bases, the J end lost 5 bases, and 12 bases lay between the germline ends. This CDR3 spans 13 amino acids. CDR1 GTSNPN and CDR2 SVGIG come from the germline V gene (reference sequence). The CDR3 sequence: CAWSNLVGTEAFF. The CDR3 DNA follows: TGTGCCTGGAGTAATCTGGTAGGAACTGAAGCTTTCTTT. Full variable domain (remainder filled in from reference TRBV30 and TRBJ1-1): SQTIHQWPATLVQPVGSPLSLECTVEGTSNPNLYWYRQAAGRGLQLLFYSVGIGQISSEVPQNLSASRPQDRQFILSSKKLLLSDSGFYLCAWSNLVGTEAFFGQGTRLTVV.

The V gene is TRBV4-3, the J gene TRBJ1-2; a weak D match, TRBD1 (6 bases). CDR1 and CDR2 from the germline V gene are LGHNA and YSLEER. V dropped 0 bases and J dropped 3 bases, with 8 bases sitting between them. CDR3 length: 14 amino acids. The CDR3 bases are TGCGCCAGCAGCCAAGATCAGGGGCACTATGGCTACACCTTC. Amino acid sequence: CASSQDQGHYGYTF.

The table lists this clone with a count of one. The chain has TRBV14 and TRBJ2-1; D gene ambiguous. Trimming pared 5 bases from V and 0 bases from J, leaving 8 bases between. CDR3 length: 14 residues. CDR1 and CDR2 (germline): SGHDN, FVKESK. CDR3 protein: CASSSISSYNEQFF. In nucleotides, the CDR3 is TGTGCCAGCAGCTCAATCAGCTCCTACAATGAGCAGTTCTTC.

The rearrangement uses TRBV19 and TRBJ2-3; 8 bases align to TRBD2. The germline V gene encodes CDR1 LNHDA and CDR2 SQIVND (reference sequence). The CDR3 runs 14 residues. Trimming cost V 3 bases and J 6 bases; bases outside gene matches: 5. CDR3 region: CASSILAGEDTQYF. DNA for the CDR3: TGTGCCAGTAGTATCCTAGCGGGCGAGGATACGCAGTATTTT.

The gene calls are TRBV3-1 (or the pseudogene TRBV3-2) and TRBJ2-1, with D uncertain. Trimming shortened V by 4 bases and J by 8 bases, and 9 bases separated the two germline ends. The CDR3 sequence is 12 residues long. CDR1 is LGHDT and CDR2 is YNNKEL in the germline V gene (reference sequence). CDR3 in DNA: TGTGCCAGCAGCCGGGCTTCGCATGAGCAGTTCTTC. Translation gives CASSRASHEQFF.